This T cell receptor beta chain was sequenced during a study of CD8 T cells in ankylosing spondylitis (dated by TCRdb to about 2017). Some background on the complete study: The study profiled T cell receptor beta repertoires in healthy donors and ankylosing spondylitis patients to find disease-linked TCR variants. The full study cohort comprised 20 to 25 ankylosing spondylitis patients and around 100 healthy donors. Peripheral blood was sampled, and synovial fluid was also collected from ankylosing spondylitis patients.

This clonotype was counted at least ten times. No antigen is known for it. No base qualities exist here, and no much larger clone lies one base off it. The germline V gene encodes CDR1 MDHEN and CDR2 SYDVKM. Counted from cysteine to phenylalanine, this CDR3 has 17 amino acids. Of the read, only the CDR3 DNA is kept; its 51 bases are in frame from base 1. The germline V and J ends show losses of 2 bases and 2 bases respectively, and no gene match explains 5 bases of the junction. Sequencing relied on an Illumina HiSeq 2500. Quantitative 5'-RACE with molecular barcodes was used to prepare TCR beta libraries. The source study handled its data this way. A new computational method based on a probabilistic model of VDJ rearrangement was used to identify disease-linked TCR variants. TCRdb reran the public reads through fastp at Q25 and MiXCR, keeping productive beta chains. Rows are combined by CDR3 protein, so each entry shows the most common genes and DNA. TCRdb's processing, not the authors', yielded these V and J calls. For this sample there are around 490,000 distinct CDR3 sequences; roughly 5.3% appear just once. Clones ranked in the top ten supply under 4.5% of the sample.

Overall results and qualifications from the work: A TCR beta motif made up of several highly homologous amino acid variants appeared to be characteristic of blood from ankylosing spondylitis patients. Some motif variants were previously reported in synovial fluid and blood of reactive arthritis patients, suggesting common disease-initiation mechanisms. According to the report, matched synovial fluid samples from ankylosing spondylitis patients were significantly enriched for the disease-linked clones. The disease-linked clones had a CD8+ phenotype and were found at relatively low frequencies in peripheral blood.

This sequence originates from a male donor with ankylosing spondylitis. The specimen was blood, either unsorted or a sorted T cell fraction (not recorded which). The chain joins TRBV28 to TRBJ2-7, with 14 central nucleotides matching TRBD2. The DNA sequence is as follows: TGTGCCAGCAGTTTACTACCGGGACTAGCGGGAGCCTACGAGCAGTACTTC. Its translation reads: CASSLLPGLAGAYEQYF. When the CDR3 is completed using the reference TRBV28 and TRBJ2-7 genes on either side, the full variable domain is DVKVTQSSRYLVKRTGEKVFLECVQDMDHENMFWYRQDPGLGLRLIYFSYDVKMKEKGDIPEGYSVSREKKERFSLILESASTNQTSMYLCASSLLPGLAGAYEQYFGPGTRLTVT.